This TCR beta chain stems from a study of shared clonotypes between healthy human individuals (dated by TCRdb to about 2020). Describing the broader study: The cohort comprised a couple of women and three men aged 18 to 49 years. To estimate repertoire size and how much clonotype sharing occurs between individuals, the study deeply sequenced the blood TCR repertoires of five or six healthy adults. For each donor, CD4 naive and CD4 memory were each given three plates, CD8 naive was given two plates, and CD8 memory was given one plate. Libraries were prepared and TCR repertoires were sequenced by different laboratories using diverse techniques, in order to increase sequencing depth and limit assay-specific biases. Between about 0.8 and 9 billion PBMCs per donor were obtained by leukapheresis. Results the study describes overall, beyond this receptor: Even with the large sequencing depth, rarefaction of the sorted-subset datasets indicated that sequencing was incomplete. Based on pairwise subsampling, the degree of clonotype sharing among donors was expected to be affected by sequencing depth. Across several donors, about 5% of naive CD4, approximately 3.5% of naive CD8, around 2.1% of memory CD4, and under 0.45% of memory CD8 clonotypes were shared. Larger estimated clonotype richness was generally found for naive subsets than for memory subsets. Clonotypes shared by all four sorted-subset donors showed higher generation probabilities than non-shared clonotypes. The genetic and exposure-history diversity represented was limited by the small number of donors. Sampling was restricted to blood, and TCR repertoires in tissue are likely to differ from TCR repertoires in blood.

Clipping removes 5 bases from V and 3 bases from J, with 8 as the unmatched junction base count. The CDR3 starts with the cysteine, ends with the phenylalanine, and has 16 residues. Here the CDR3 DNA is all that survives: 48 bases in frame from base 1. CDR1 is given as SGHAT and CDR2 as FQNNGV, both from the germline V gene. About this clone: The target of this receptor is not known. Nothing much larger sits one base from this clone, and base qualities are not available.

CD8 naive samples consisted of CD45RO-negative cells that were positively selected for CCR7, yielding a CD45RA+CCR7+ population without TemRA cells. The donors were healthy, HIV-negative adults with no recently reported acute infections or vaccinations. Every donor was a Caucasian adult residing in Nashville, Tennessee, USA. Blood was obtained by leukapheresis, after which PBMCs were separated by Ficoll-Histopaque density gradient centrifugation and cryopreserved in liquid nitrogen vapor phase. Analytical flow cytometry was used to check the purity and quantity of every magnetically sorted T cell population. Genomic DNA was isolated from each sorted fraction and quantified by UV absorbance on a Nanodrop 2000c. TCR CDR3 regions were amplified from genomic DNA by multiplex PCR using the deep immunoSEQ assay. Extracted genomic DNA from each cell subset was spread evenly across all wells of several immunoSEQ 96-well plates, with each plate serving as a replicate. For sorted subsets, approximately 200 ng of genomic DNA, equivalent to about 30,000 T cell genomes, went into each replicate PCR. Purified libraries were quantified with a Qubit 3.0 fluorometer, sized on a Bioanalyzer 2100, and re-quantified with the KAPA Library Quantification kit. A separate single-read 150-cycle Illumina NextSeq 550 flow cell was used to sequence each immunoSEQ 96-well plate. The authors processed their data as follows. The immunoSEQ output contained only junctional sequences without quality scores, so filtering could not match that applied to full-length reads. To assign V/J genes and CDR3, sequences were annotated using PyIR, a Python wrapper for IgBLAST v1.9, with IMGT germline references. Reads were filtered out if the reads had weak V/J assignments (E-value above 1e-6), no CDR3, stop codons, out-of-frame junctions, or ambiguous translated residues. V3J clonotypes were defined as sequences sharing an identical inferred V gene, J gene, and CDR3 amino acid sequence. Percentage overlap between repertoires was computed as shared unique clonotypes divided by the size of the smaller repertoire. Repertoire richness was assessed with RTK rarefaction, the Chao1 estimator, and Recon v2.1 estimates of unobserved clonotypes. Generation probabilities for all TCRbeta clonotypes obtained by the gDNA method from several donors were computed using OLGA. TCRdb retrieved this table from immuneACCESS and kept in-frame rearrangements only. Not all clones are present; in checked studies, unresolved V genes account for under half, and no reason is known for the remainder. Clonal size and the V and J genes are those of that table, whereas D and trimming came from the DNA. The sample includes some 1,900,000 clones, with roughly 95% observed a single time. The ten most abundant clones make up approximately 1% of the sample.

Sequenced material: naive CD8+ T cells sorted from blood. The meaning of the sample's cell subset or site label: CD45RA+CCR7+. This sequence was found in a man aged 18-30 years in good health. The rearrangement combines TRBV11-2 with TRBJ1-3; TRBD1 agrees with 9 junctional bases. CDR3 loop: CASSPTGGEFGNTIYF. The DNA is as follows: TGTGCCAGCAGCCCGACAGGGGGGGAATTTGGAAACACCATATATTTT.